This T cell receptor (beta chain) was sequenced during a study of T-cell memory formation after mild COVID-19. Background on the study: Largely donor-specific sequence clusters came from a couple of donors. Study-level points and caveats: While clones contracting from day 15 to 85 were balanced between CD4 and CD8, later expanders leaned CD4+. Researchers could not confirm that second-wave clones peaking on day 37 targeted SARS-CoV-2. Among contracting clones, CD4+ were mainly CM/EM and CD8+ enriched in EMRA.

TCRdb re-derived calls from the 5' RACE reads in MiXCR, one entry per CDR3 protein. In the table there are over 350,000 distinct CDR3 sequences, approximately 24% of which are singletons. This clonotype was found a few times. The target antigen is unknown. The sequenced sample consisted of PBMCs or a T cell subset sorted from them (not recorded which). The sequence derives from an adult woman who had mild COVID-19 (a few samples of this study predate the infection). Cell type and time point are not known.

The DNA of the CDR3 is TGCAGTGCTAGAGACAGGTCCAATCAGCCCCAGCATTTT. This codes for CSARDRSNQPQHF. The gene calls are TRBV20-1 and TRBJ1-5; D is undetermined. The CDR3 covers 13 residues. Germline CDR1 and CDR2: DFQATT and SNEGSKA (reference sequence). V lost 0 bases and J lost 3, with 6 bases in between.